This T cell receptor beta chain is drawn from a study of T cell responses to AZD1222 COVID-19 vaccine. Study-level information: Investigators merged groups given second doses at roughly 4 or roughly 12 weeks. Study outcomes and limitations: Increases in Spike-specific TCR breadth and depth were seen after two AZD1222 doses.

In regard to this clone: Antigen unknown.

The CDR3 contains 15 residues. Germline-derived CDR1 and CDR2 are MRHNA and SNTAGT. V shed 3 bases and J 2 bases; nucleotides not matched to a gene: 1. Some clones are missing from TCRdb's copy, which holds only in-frame ones; the method was immunoSEQ multiplex PCR. The sample yields about 110,000 clones, 86% seen once. The receptor was derived from an adult in good health. The sequenced sample was peripheral blood, obtained on day 0 of AZD1222 vaccination. The genes are TRBV6-4 and TRBJ1-3; 10 bases line up with TRBD1. Written as DNA, the CDR3 is TGTGCCAGCAGTGAGGGGACAGGGGCTGGAAACACCATATATTTT. This sequence encodes CASSEGTGAGNTIYF.